This T cell receptor beta chain was sequenced during a study of T cell repertoires in cytomegalovirus infection. Study at large: It was the public TCR beta signatures that indicated both CMV infection and matching HLA type. Whole-study results and caveats: Pooled public TCR beta family frequency picked out CMV carriers with the relevant HLA.

The germline CDR1 and CDR2 sequences are SGHAT and FQNNGV. Trimming took 4 bases from V and 3 from J, leaving 22 bases between them. This CDR3 has 17 amino acids. Via MiXCR, TCRdb re-called the reads, giving one row per CDR3 protein. The sample lists hundreds of thousands of distinct CDR3 sequences, 9.6% occurring once. In this sample, this clonotype turned up many times. Its antigen is not known. The gene calls are TRBV11-2 and TRBJ2-7, with D maybe TRBD1 (6 bases). The specimen sequenced was PBMCs. The TCR originated in a human donor in good health (CMV status not recorded). Some clones in this sample may be carry-over from other donors' samples. CDR3 protein: CASSSHRALNDFYEQYV. CDR3 nucleotides: TGTGCCAGCAGCTCCCACAGGGCCCTAAACGATTTCTACGAGCAGTACGTC.